This is a list of T cell receptor beta chains from one sample in a study of shared T cell receptors in the human thymus. The method was immunoSEQ multiplex PCR; TCRdb's version includes in-frame clones alone and lacks a portion of them. The data contain around 730,000 clones, 70% to 90% of them singletons. This same sample was also taken into another study, of human thymus T cells.

What was sequenced was thymocytes. The source is a girl under three years old with a congenital heart defect. Both conserved end residues are part of each CDR3. Each record gives: clone size, J gene, D gene, V gene, CDR3 DNA, CDR3 protein. The D gene is left open where the match is weak. Only some rows state a clone size, as once, few, many or a class for expanded clones.

abundance: .; j_gene: TRBJ1-2; d_gene: .; v_gene: TRBV7-2; CDR3nt: TGTGCCAGCAGCACCCATCAGGGGAGGGGAAGGGATTATGGCTACACCTTC; CDR3aa: CASSTHQGRGRDYGYTF
abundance: once; j_gene: TRBJ2-3; d_gene: .; v_gene: TRBV1; CDR3nt: TGCACCAGCAGCCAAGAACCGACCTCGGCTAGGCTTGTCTTCTTCCCGCAGTATTTT; CDR3aa: CTSSQEPTSARLVFFPQYF
abundance: few; j_gene: TRBJ1-2; d_gene: TRBD1; v_gene: TRBV14; CDR3nt: TGTGCCAGCAGCCTCCACTCCAGGGGGCATTACTATGGCTACACCTTC; CDR3aa: CASSLHSRGHYYGYTF
abundance: .; j_gene: TRBJ1-2; d_gene: TRBD1; v_gene: TRBV7-6; CDR3nt: TGTGCCAGCAGCTCCCAGGGGGCGGGGTATGGCTACACCTTC; CDR3aa: CASSSQGAGYGYTF
abundance: .; j_gene: TRBJ1-2; d_gene: TRBD1; v_gene: TRBV4-2; CDR3nt: TGTGCCAGCAGCCAAGGTAATCGGGGACAGGGTGTCTATGGCTACACCTTC; CDR3aa: CASSQGNRGQGVYGYTF
abundance: .; j_gene: TRBJ1-2; d_gene: TRBD1; v_gene: TRBV5-1; CDR3nt: TGCGCCAGCAGCTTTCGATCGACAGGGCTGACCTATGGCTACACCTTC; CDR3aa: CASSFRSTGLTYGYTF
abundance: .; j_gene: TRBJ2-6; d_gene: .; v_gene: TRBV5-5; CDR3nt: TGTGCCAGCAGCTCCGAAGAAAGGGGCCTGAGACCCCCTGGGGCCAACGTCCTGACTTTC; CDR3aa: CASSSEERGLRPPGANVLTF
abundance: .; j_gene: TRBJ1-1; d_gene: TRBD1; v_gene: TRBV6-5; CDR3nt: TGTGCCAGCAGCCCAGGGGGTCCTGAAGCTTTCTTT; CDR3aa: CASSPGGPEAFF
abundance: .; j_gene: TRBJ1-5; d_gene: .; v_gene: TRBV7-2; CDR3nt: TGTGCCAGCAGCTTAGTTTGGCAGAATCAGCCCCAGCATTTT; CDR3aa: CASSLVWQNQPQHF
abundance: .; j_gene: TRBJ1-2; d_gene: .; v_gene: TRBV27; CDR3nt: TGTGCCAGCAGTTCCGGGGATGGGGTCCGCTATGGCTACACCTTC; CDR3aa: CASSSGDGVRYGYTF
abundance: few; j_gene: TRBJ2-1; d_gene: .; v_gene: TRBV5-1; CDR3nt: TGCGCCAGCAGCTTGTGGGAGGCCTACAATGAGCAGTTCTTC; CDR3aa: CASSLWEAYNEQFF
abundance: .; j_gene: TRBJ1-1; d_gene: .; v_gene: TRBV5-4; CDR3nt: TGTGCCAGCAGCTTGGCCCGAGACAGGCGGGTAAAAGCTTTCTTT; CDR3aa: CASSLARDRRVKAFF
abundance: .; j_gene: TRBJ2-5; d_gene: TRBD1; v_gene: TRBV11-2; CDR3nt: TGTGCCAGCAGCACCAGGGGGCTTTCGACAAAAGAGACCCAGTACTTC; CDR3aa: CASSTRGLSTKETQYF
abundance: .; j_gene: TRBJ1-6; d_gene: TRBD1; v_gene: TRBV27; CDR3nt: TGTGCCAGCAGTTTAGACAGGGAGGTCTATAATTCACCCCTCCACTTT; CDR3aa: CASSLDREVYNSPLHF
abundance: .; j_gene: TRBJ1-5; d_gene: .; v_gene: TRBV5-6; CDR3nt: TGTGCCAGCAGCTTGGGAGAGGGACTGGTCTCGCAGCCCCAGCATTTT; CDR3aa: CASSLGEGLVSQPQHF
abundance: few; j_gene: TRBJ1-5; d_gene: TRBD1; v_gene: TRBV12-5; CDR3nt: TGTGCTAGTGGAAGGGAAGGGACAGGCGATAGCAATCAGCCCCAGCATTTT; CDR3aa: CASGREGTGDSNQPQHF
abundance: once; j_gene: TRBJ1-1; d_gene: .; v_gene: TRBV11-2; CDR3nt: TGTGCCAGCAGCACCCGGCCGGGGGGAAACACTGAAGCTTTCTTT; CDR3aa: CASSTRPGGNTEAFF
abundance: .; j_gene: TRBJ1-5; d_gene: TRBD1; v_gene: TRBV5-6; CDR3nt: TGTGCCAGCAGCTTGGCCGGGACAGTGGGCGATCAGCCCCAGCATTTT; CDR3aa: CASSLAGTVGDQPQHF
abundance: .; j_gene: TRBJ2-7; d_gene: TRBD2; v_gene: TRBV4-1; CDR3nt: TGCGCCACCTCGAGGGCTAGCGGTTACGAGCAGTACTTC; CDR3aa: CATSRASGYEQYF
abundance: .; j_gene: TRBJ2-1; d_gene: TRBD2; v_gene: TRBV9; CDR3nt: TGTGCCAGCAGTGGCGTTATTGGCAGCGGGGGACCCAGCTCCTACAATGAGCAGTTCTTC; CDR3aa: CASSGVIGSGGPSSYNEQFF
abundance: .; j_gene: TRBJ1-5; d_gene: TRBD1; v_gene: TRBV18; CDR3nt: TGTGCCAGCTCACTCCGGGACAGACTTTATAGCAATCAGCCCCAGCATTTT; CDR3aa: CASSLRDRLYSNQPQHF
abundance: once; j_gene: TRBJ2-3; d_gene: .; v_gene: TRBV7-6; CDR3nt: TGTGCCAGCAGCTTGGGCCAGGCCACAGATACGCAGTATTTT; CDR3aa: CASSLGQATDTQYF
abundance: .; j_gene: TRBJ1-1; d_gene: .; v_gene: TRBV7-8; CDR3nt: TGTGCCAGCCAGCTTAAGCGGGCAGGGAAGGACACTGAAGCTTTCTTT; CDR3aa: CASQLKRAGKDTEAFF
abundance: .; j_gene: TRBJ1-2; d_gene: .; v_gene: TRBV7-2; CDR3nt: TGTGCCAGCAGCCCCGCGGGGGGAGGCTACACCTTC; CDR3aa: CASSPAGGGYTF
abundance: .; j_gene: TRBJ1-2; d_gene: .; v_gene: TRBV5-1; CDR3nt: TGCGCCAGCAGCTTGGAAGGGGGCTATGGCTACACCTTC; CDR3aa: CASSLEGGYGYTF
abundance: .; j_gene: TRBJ2-2; d_gene: .; v_gene: TRBV28; CDR3nt: TGTGCCAGCAGCTACATGTCCGGGCCAAAGGACACCTATACCGGGGAGCTGTTTTTT; CDR3aa: CASSYMSGPKDTYTGELFF
abundance: .; j_gene: TRBJ1-1; d_gene: .; v_gene: TRBV5-1; CDR3nt: TGCGCCAGCAGCTTGGGGGGGGTGGACACTGAAGCTTTCTTT; CDR3aa: CASSLGGVDTEAFF
abundance: .; j_gene: TRBJ2-1; d_gene: TRBD1; v_gene: TRBV5-6; CDR3nt: TGTGCCAGCAGCTGTAGTTCGGGACAGGGGAGAAATGAGCAGTTCTTC; CDR3aa: CASSCSSGQGRNEQFF
abundance: .; j_gene: TRBJ2-2; d_gene: TRBD1; v_gene: TRBV30; CDR3nt: TGTGCCTGGAGTGTTACCGGGACAGGGGGCCCAGACCAAAACACCGGGGAGCTGTTTTTT; CDR3aa: CAWSVTGTGGPDQNTGELFF
abundance: .; j_gene: TRBJ1-4; d_gene: .; v_gene: TRBV6-5; CDR3nt: TGTGCCAGCAGTTACATCCCCGGTAGAGGAAAACTGTTTTTT; CDR3aa: CASSYIPGRGKLFF
abundance: .; j_gene: TRBJ2-1; d_gene: .; v_gene: TRBV5-1; CDR3nt: TGCGCCAGCAGCTGCTCCCGGGAGTACAATGAGCAGTTCTTC; CDR3aa: CASSCSREYNEQFF
abundance: .; j_gene: TRBJ1-2; d_gene: .; v_gene: TRBV7-2; CDR3nt: TGTGCCAGCAGCTCCCAGGGCCTGGGTGGCTACACCTTC; CDR3aa: CASSSQGLGGYTF